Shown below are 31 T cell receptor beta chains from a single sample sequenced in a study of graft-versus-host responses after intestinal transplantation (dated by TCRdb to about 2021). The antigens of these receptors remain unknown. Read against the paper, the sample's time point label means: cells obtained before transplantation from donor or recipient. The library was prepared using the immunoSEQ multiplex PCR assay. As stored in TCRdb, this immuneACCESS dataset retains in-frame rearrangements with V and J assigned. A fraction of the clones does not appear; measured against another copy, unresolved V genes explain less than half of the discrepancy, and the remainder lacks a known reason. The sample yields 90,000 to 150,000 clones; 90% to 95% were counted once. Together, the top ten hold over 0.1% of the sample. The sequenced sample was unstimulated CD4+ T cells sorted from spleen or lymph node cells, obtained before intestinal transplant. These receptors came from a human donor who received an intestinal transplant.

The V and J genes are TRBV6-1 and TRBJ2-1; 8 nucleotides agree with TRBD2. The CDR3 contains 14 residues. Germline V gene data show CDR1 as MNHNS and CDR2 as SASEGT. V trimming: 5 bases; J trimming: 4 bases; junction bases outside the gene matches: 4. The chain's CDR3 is CASSRGLDYNEQFF. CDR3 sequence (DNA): TGTGCCAGCAGTAGGGGACTAGATTACAATGAGCAGTTCTTC.

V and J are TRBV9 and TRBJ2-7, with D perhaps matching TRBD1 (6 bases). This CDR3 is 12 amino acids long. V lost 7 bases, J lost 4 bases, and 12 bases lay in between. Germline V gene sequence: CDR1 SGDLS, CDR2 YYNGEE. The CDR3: CASSERGYEQYF. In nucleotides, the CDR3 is TGTGCCAGCTCAGAAAGGGGGTACGAGCAGTACTTC. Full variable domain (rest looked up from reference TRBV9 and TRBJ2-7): DSGVTQTPKHLITATGQRVTLRCSPRSGDLSVYWYQQSLDQGLQFLIQYYNGEERAKGNILERFSAQQFPDLHSELNLSSLELGDSALYFCASSERGYEQYFGPGTRLTVT.

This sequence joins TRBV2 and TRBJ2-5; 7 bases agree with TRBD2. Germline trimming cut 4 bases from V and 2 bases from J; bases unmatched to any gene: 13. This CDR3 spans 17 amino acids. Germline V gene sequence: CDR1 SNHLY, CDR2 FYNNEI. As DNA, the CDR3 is TGTGCCAGCAGTGGACTAGCTCCTGTTCCGGGGCAAGAGACCCAGTACTTC. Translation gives CASSGLAPVPGQETQYF.

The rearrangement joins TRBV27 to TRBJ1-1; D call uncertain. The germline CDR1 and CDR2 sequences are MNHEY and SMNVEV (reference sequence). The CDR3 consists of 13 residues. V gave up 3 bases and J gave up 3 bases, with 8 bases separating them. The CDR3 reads CASSLMLDTEAFF. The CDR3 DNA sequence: TGTGCCAGCAGTTTGATGTTGGACACTGAAGCTTTCTTT.

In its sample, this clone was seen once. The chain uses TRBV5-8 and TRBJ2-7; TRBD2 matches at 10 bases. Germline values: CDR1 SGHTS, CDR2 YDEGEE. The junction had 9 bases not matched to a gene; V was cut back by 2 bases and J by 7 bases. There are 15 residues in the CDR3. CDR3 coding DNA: TGTGCCAGCAGCTTAGGTTCGCTAGCGGGAGAGGAGCAGTACTTC. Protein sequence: CASSLGSLAGEEQYF. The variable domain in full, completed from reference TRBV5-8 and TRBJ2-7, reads EAGVTQSPTHLIKTRGQQATLRCSPISGHTSVYWYQQALGLGLQFLLWYDEGEERNRGNFPPRFSGRQFPNYSSELNVNALELEDSALYLCASSLGSLAGEEQYFGPGTRLTVT.

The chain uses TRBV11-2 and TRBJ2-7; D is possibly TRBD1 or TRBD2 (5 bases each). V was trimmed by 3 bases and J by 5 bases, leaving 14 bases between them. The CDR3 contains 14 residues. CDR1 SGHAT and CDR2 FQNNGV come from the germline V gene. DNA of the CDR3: TGTGCCAGCAGCTTGAGGGACCGTCGGGACGAGCAGTACTTC. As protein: CASSLRDRRDEQYF.

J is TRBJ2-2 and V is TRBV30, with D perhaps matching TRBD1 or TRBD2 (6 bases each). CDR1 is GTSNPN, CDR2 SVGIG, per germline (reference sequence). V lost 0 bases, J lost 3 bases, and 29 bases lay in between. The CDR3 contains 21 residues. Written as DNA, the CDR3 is TGTGCCTGGAGTGTACGGAGGGGGTGGAAAGGGGAGAGTAGATACACCGGGGAGCTGTTTTTT. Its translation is CAWSVRRGWKGESRYTGELFF.

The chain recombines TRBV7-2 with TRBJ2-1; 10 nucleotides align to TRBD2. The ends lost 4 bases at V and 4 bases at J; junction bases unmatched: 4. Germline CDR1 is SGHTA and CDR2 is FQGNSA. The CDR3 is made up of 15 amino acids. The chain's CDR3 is CASSSTSGTYNEQFF. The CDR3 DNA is TGTGCCAGCAGCTCAACTAGCGGGACATACAATGAGCAGTTCTTC.

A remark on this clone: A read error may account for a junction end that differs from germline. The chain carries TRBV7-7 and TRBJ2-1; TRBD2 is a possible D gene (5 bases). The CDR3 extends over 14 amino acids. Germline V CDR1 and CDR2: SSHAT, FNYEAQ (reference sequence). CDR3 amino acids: CASSLDPAGNEQFF. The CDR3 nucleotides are TGTGCTAGCAGCTTAGACCCCGCGGGCAATGAGCAGTTCTTC. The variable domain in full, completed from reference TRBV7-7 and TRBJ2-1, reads GAGVSQSPRYKVTKRGQDVTLRCDPISSHATLYWYQQALGQGPEFLTYFNYEAQPDKSGLPSDRFSAERPEGSISTLTIQRTEQRDSAMYRCASSLDPAGNEQFFGPGTRLTVL.

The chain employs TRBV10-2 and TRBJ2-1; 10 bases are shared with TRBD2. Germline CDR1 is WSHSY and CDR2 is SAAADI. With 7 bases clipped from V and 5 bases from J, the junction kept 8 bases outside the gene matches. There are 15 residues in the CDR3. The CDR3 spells CASNLAGVTNNEQFF. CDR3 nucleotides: TGCGCCAGCAACCTAGCGGGAGTAACAAACAATGAGCAGTTCTTC.

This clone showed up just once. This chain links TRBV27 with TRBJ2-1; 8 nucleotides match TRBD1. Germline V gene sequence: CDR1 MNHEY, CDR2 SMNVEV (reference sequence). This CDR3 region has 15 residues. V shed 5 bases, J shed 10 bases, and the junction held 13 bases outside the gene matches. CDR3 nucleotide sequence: TGTGCCAGCAGTCCCTACCGAGGACAGGGCCTCGAGCAGTTCTTC. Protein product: CASSPYRGQGLEQFF.

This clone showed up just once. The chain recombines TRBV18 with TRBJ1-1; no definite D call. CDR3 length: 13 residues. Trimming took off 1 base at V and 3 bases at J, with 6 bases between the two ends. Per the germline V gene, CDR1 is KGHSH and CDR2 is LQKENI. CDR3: CASSPQEDTEAFF. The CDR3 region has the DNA TGTGCCAGCTCACCACAAGAGGACACTGAAGCTTTCTTT. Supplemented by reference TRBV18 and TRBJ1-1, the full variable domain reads NAGVMQNPRHLVRRRGQEARLRCSPMKGHSHVYWYRQLPEEGLKFMVYLQKENIIDESGMPKERFSAEFPKEGPSILRIQQVVRGDSAAYFCASSPQEDTEAFFGQGTRLTVV.

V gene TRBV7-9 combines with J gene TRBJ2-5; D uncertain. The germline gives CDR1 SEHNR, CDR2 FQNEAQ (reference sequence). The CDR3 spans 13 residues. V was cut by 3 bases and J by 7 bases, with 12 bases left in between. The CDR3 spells CASSLSALVTQYF. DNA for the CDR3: TGTGCCAGCAGCTTGTCCGCTTTGGTGACCCAGTACTTC.

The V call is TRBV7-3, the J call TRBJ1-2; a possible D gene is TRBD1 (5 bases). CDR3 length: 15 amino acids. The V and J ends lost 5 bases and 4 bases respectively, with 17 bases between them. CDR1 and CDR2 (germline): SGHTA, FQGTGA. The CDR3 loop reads CASSPYPKGLYGYTF. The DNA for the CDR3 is TGTGCCAGCAGCCCATACCCGAAGGGGCTCTATGGCTACACCTTC.

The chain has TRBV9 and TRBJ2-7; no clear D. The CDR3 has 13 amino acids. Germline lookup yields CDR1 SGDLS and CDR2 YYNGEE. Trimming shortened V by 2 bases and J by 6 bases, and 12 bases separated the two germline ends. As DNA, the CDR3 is TGTGCCAGCAGCGTGCAAGTCACGGGCGAGCAGTACTTC. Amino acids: CASSVQVTGEQYF.

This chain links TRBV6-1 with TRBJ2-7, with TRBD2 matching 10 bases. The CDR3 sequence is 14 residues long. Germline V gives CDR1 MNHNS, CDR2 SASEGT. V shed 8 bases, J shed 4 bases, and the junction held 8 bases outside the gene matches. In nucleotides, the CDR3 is TGTGCCAGCGAACCTAGCGGGAGCTTATACGAGCAGTACTTC. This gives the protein CASEPSGSLYEQYF.

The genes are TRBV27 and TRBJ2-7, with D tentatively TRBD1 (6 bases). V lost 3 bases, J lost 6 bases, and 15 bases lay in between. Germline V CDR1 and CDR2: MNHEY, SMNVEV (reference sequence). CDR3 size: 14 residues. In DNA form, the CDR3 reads TGTGCCAGCAGTTTGAAACAGGGAGTAAGCGAGCAGTACTTC. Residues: CASSLKQGVSEQYF.

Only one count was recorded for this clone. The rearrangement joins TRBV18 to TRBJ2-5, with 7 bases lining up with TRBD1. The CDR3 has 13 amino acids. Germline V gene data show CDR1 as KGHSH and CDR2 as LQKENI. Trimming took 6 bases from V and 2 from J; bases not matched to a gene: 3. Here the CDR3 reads CASSLDRQETQYF. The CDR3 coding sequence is TGTGCCAGCTCCCTGGACAGGCAAGAGACCCAGTACTTC.

The CDR3 spells CASSPPAGDNEQFF. The CDR3 region has the DNA TGCGCCAGCAGTCCTCCAGCAGGAGACAATGAGCAGTTCTTC. V gene TRBV23-1 combines with J gene TRBJ2-1; D remains unclear. Being an ORF, TRBV23-1 has a function that is uncertain. The V gene lost 4 bases and the J gene lost 5 bases, with 12 bases spanning the gap. CDR3 length equals 14 residues.

The CDR3 spells CASPFEGTGSNTEAFF. CDR3 DNA sequence: TGTGCAAGTCCTTTTGAGGGGACAGGGTCGAACACTGAAGCTTTCTTT. The rearrangement joins TRBV12-2 to TRBJ1-1; the D call TRBD1 from the table was never checked on the DNA. TRBV12-2 is designated a pseudogene. CDR3 length: 16 amino acids.

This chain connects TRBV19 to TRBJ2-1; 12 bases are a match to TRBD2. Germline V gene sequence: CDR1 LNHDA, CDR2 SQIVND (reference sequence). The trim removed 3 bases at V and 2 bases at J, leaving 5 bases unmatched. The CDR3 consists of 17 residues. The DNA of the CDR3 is TGTGCCAGTAGTATTGGAGGACTAGCGGGGACCTACAATGAGCAGTTCTTC. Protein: CASSIGGLAGTYNEQFF.

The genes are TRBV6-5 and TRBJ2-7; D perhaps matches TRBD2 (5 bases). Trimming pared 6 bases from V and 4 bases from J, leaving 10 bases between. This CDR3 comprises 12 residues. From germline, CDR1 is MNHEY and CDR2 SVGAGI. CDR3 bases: TGTGCCAGCAGGAGGGCGGCATACGAGCAGTACTTC. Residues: CASRRAAYEQYF.

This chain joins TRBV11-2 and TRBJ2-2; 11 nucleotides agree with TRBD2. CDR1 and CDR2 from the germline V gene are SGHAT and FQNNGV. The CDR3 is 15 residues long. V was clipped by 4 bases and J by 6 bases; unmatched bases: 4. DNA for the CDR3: TGTGCCAGCAGCTCAATAGCGGGAGGGCCCGGGGAGCTGTTTTTT. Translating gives CASSSIAGGPGELFF. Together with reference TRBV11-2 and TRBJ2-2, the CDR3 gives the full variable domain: EAGVAQSPRYKIIEKRQSVAFWCNPISGHATLYWYQQILGQGPKLLIQFQNNGVVDDSQLPKDRFSAERLKGVDSTLKIQPAKLEDSAVYLCASSSIAGGPGELFFGEGSRLTVL.

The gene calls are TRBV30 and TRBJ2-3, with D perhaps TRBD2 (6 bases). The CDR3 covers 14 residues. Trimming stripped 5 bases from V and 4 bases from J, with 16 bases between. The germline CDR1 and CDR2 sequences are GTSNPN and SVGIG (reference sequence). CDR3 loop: CAWLEKRASDTQYF. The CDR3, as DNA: TGTGCCTGGCTAGAAAAGCGGGCCTCAGATACGCAGTATTTT.

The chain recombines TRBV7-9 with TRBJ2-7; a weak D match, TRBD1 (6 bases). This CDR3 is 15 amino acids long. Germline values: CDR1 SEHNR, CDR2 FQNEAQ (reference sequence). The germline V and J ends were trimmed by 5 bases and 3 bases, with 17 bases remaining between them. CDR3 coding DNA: TGTGCCAGCAGCCCGGGACACCAAATAAGCTACGAGCAGTACTTC. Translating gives CASSPGHQISYEQYF.

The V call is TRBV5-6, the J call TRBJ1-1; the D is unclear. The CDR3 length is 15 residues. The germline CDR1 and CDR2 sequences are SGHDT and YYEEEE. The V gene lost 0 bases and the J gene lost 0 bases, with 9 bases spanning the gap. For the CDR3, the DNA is TGTGCCAGCAGCTTGGTGAGGAACATGAACACTGAAGCTTTCTTT. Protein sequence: CASSLVRNMNTEAFF.

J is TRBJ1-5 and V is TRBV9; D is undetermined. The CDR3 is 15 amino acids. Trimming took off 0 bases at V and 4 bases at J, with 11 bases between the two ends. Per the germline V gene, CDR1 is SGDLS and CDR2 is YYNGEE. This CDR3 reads CASSVEDGVNQPQHF. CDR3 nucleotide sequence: TGTGCCAGCAGCGTAGAGGACGGAGTAAATCAGCCCCAGCATTTT.

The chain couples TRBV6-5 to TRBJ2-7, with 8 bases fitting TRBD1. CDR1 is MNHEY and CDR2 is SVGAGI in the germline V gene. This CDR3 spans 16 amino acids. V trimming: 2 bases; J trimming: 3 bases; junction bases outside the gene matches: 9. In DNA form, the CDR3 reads TGTGCCAGCAGTTACGCTCCAGGGGGCCGGTTCTACGAGCAGTACTTC. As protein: CASSYAPGGRFYEQYF.

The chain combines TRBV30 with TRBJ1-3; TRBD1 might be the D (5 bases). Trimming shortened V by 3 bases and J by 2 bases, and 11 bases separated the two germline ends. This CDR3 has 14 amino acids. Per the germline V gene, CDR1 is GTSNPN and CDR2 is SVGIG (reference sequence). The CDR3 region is CAWRRRGPGNTIYF. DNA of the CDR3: TGTGCCTGGAGGAGGAGGGGACCTGGAAACACCATATATTTT.

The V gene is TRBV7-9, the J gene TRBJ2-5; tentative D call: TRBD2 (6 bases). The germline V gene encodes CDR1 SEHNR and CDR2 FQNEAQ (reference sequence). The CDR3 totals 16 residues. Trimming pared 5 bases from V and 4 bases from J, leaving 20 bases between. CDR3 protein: CASSPLVRDGRETQYF. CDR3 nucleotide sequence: TGTGCCAGCAGCCCCTTGGTGCGGGATGGGCGAGAGACCCAGTACTTC.

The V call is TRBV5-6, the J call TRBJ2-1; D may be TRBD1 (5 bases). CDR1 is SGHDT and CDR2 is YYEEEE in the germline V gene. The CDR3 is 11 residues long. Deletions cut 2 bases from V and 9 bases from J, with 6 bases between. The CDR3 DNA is TGTGCCAGCAGCTTCGACAGTGAGCAGTTCTTC. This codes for CASSFDSEQFF.